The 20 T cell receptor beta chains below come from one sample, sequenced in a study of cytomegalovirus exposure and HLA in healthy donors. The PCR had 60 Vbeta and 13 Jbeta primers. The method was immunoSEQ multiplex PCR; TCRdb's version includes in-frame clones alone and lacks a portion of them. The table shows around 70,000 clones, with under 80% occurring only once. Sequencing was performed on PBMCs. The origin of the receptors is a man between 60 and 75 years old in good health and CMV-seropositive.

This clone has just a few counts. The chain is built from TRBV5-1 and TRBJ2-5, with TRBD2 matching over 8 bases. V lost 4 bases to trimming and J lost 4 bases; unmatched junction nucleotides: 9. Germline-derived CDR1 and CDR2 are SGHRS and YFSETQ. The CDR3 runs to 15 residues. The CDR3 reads CASSATGGLGETQYF. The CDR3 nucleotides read TGCGCCAGCAGCGCCACGGGGGGGCTGGGAGAGACCCAGTACTTC.

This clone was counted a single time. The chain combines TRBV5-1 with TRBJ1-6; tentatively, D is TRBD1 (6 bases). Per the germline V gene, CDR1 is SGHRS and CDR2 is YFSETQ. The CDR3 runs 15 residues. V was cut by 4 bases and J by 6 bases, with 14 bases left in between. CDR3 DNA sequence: TGCGCCAGCAGCGTAGGGGGGGTTAGTAATTCACCCCTCCACTTT. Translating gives CASSVGGVSNSPLHF.

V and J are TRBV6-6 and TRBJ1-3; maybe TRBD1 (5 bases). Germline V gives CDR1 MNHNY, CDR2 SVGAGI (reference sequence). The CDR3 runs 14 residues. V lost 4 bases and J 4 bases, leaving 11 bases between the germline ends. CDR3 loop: CASSWSGSGNTIYF. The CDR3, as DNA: TGTGCCAGCAGTTGGTCAGGGTCGGGAAACACCATATATTTT.

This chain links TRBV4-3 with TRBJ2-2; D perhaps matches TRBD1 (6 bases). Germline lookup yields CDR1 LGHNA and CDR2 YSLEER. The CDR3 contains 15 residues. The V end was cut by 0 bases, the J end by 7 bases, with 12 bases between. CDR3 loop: CASSQDRGWNGELFF. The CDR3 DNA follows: TGCGCCAGCAGCCAAGACAGGGGCTGGAACGGGGAGCTGTTTTTT.

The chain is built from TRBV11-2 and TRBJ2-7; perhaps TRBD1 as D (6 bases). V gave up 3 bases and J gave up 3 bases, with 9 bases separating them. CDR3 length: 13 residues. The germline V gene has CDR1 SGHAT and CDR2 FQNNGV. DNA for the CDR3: TGTGCCAGCAGCTTCGGACAGCACTACGAGCAGTACTTC. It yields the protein CASSFGQHYEQYF.

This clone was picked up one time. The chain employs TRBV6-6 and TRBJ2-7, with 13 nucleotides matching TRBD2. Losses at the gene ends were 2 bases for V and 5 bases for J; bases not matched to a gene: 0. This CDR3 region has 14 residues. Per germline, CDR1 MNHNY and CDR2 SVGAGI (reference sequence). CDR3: CASSYGLAGDEQYF. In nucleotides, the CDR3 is TGTGCCAGCAGTTACGGACTAGCGGGAGACGAGCAGTACTTC.

The CDR3 region has the DNA TGTGCCAGCAGCCTTTGGCCGACTAGCGGGAACACCGGGGAGCTGTTTTTT. Translating it yields CASSLWPTSGNTGELFF. V gene TRBV5-8 combines with J gene TRBJ2-2, with 9 bases identical to TRBD2. The CDR3 is 17 residues long. J lost 1 base, V lost 4 bases, and 8 bases had no gene match. CDR1 and CDR2 from the germline V gene are SGHTS and YDEGEE. The whole variable domain, remainder taken from reference TRBV5-8 and TRBJ2-2, is EAGVTQSPTHLIKTRGQQATLRCSPISGHTSVYWYQQALGLGLQFLLWYDEGEERNRGNFPPRFSGRQFPNYSSELNVNALELEDSALYLCASSLWPTSGNTGELFFGEGSRLTVL.

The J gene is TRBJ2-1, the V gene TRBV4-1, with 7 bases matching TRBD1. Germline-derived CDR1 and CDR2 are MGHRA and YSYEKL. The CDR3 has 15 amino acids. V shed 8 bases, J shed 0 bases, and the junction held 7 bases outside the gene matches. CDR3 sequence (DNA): TGCGCCAGCTTTTCCGGGACAGACTCCTACAATGAGCAGTTCTTC. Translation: CASFSGTDSYNEQFF.

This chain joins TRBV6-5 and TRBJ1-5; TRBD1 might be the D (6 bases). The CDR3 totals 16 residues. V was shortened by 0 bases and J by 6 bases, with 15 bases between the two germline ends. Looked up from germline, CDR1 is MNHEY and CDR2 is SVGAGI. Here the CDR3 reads CASSYSYRAVSQPQHF. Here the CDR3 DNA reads TGTGCCAGCAGTTACTCTTACAGGGCCGTAAGTCAGCCCCAGCATTTT.

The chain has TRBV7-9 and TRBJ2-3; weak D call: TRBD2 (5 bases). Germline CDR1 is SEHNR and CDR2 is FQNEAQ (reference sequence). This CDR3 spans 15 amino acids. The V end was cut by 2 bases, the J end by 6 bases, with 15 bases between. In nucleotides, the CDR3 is TGTGCCAGCAGCTTATGGAGAGGGCCTTGGGATACGCAGTATTTT. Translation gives CASSLWRGPWDTQYF.

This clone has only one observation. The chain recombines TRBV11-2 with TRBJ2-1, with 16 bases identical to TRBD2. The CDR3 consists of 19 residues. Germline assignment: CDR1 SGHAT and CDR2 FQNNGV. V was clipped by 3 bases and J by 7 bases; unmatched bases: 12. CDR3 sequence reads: CASSFSPPGLAGGPNEQFF. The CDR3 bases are TGTGCCAGCAGCTTTAGCCCCCCGGGACTAGCGGGAGGGCCAAATGAGCAGTTCTTC. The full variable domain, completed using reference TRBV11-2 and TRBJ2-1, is EAGVAQSPRYKIIEKRQSVAFWCNPISGHATLYWYQQILGQGPKLLIQFQNNGVVDDSQLPKDRFSAERLKGVDSTLKIQPAKLEDSAVYLCASSFSPPGLAGGPNEQFFGPGTRLTVL.

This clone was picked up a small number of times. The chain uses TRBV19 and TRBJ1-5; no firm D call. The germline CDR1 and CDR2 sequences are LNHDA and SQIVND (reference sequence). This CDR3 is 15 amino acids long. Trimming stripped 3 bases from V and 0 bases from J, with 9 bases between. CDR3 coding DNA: TGTGCCAGTAGTATGGGCCAAAGTAGCAATCAGCCCCAGCATTTT. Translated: CASSMGQSSNQPQHF.

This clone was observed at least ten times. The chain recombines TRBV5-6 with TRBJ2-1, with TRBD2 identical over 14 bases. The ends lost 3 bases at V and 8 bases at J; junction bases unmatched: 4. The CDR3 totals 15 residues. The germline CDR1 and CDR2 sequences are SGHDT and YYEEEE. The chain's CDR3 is CASSWTTSGGDEQFF. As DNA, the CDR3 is TGTGCCAGCAGCTGGACGACTAGCGGGGGGGATGAGCAGTTCTTC.

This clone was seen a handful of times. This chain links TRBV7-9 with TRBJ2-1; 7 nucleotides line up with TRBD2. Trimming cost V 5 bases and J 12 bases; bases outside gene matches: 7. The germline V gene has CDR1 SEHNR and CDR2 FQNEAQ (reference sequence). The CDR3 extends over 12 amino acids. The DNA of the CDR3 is TGTGCCAGCAGCCCCGGGACTATAGGGCAGTTCTTC. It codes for CASSPGTIGQFF. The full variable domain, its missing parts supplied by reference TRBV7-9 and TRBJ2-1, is DTGVSQNPRHKITKRGQNVTFRCDPISEHNRLYWYRQTLGQGPEFLTYFQNEAQLEKSRLLSDRFSAERPKGSFSTLEIQRTEQGDSAMYLCASSPGTIGQFFGPGTRLTVL.

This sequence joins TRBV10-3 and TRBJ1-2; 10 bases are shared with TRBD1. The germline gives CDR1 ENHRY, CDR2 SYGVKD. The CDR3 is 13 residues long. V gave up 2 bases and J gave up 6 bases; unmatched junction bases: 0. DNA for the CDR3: TGTGCCATCAGTGAGGGACAGGGGGATGGCTACACCTTC. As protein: CAISEGQGDGYTF.

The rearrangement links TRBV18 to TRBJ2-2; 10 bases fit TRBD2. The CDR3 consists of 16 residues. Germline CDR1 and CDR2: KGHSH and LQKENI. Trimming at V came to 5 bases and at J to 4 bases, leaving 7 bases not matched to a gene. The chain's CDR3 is CASSRFSSGGTGELFF. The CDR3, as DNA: TGTGCCAGCTCAAGGTTTTCTAGCGGGGGCACCGGGGAGCTGTTTTTT. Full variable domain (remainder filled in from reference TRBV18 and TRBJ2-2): NAGVMQNPRHLVRRRGQEARLRCSPMKGHSHVYWYRQLPEEGLKFMVYLQKENIIDESGMPKERFSAEFPKEGPSILRIQQVVRGDSAAYFCASSRFSSGGTGELFFGEGSRLTVL.

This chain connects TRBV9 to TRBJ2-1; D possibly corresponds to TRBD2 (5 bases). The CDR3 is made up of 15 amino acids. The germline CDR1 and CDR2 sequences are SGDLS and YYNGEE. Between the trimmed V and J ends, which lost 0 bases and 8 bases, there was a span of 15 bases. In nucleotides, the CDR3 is TGTGCCAGCAGCGTAGATGAGGGAGCTGGATATGAGCAGTTCTTC. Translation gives CASSVDEGAGYEQFF.

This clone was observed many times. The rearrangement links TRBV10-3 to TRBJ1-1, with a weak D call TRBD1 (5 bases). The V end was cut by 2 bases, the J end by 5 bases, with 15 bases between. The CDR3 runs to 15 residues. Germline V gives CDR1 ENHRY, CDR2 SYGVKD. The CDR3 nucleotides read TGTGCCATCAGTGAGGCGGGGTGGGAGGGGACTGAAGCTTTCTTT. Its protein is CAISEAGWEGTEAFF.

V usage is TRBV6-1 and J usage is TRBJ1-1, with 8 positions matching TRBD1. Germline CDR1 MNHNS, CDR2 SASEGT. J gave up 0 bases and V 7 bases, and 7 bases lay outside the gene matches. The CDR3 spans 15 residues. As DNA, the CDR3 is TGTGCCAGCAACCAAAGACAGGGGTTGAACACTGAAGCTTTCTTT. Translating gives CASNQRQGLNTEAFF.

The CDR3 sequence: CASSLGVGGRGYTF. CDR3 DNA sequence: TGCGCCAGCAGCTTGGGTGTCGGGGGGCGTGGCTACACCTTC. The chain couples TRBV5-1 to TRBJ1-2; D may be TRBD1 (6 bases). The germline V gene has CDR1 SGHRS and CDR2 YFSETQ. V lost 0 bases and J 7 bases, leaving 13 bases between the germline ends. The CDR3 runs 14 residues.